Presented here are 6 T cell receptor beta chains from one specimen sequenced in a study of CD8+ T cells in alopecia areata. Regarding treatment: oral pan-JAK inhibitor, 5-10 mg twice daily. cDNA reverse transcribed from extracted RNA served as the sequencing template. The table came from immunoSEQ multiplex PCR; TCRdb's copy has only in-frame clones and leaves some out. The sample yields some 200,000 clones, 40% to 45% seen once. Source: CD4+ T cells sorted from blood, taken between weeks 36 and 40, from a patient treated with tofacitinib. The source is a human donor with alopecia areata.

This clone has a handful of counts. The gene calls are TRBV4-1 and TRBJ2-1; 12 nucleotides agree with TRBD2. Germline trimming cut 1 base from V and 7 bases from J; bases unmatched to any gene: 17. The CDR3 spans 20 residues. CDR1 is MGHRA and CDR2 is YSYEKL in the germline V gene. The CDR3: CASSQVEKTSGRRGLNEQFF. The DNA for the CDR3 is TGCGCCAGCAGCCAAGTCGAGAAGACTAGCGGGAGACGTGGTTTGAATGAGCAGTTCTTC.

This rearrangement joins TRBV7-8 to TRBJ2-3; 11 bases fit TRBD2. Germline V gene data show CDR1 as SGHVS and CDR2 as FQNEAQ. V lost 2 bases, J lost 5 bases, and 21 bases stayed unmatched. The CDR3 extends over 21 amino acids. CDR3 sequence reads: CASSLSLSGVVSGRVGDTQYF. CDR3 nucleotides: TGTGCCAGCAGCTTATCTTTATCGGGGGTTGTTAGCGGGAGGGTTGGAGATACGCAGTATTTT. Based on the CDR3 plus reference TRBV7-8 and TRBJ2-3, the full variable domain is GAGVSQSPRYKVAKRGQDVALRCDPISGHVSLFWYQQALGQGPEFLTYFQNEAQLDKSGLPSDRFFAERPEGSVSTLKIQRTQQEDSAVYLCASSLSLSGVVSGRVGDTQYFGPGTRLTVL.

The CDR3 sequence is CASSKVQENQGDQPQHF. Written as DNA, the CDR3 is TGTGCCAGCAGCAAAGTTCAGGAAAATCAAGGGGATCAGCCCCAGCATTTT. The chain links TRBV21-1 to TRBJ1-5; the table's D call TRBD1 went unverified against the DNA. TRBV21-1 corresponds to a pseudogene. The CDR3 loop spans 17 amino acids.

The chain carries TRBV14 and TRBJ2-7; D is possibly TRBD1 or TRBD2 (5 bases each). CDR1 and CDR2 from the germline V gene are SGHDN and FVKESK. The CDR3 length is 14 residues. The V end was cut by 4 bases, the J end by 4 bases, with 14 bases between. The CDR3: CASSLRQRTYEQYF. In DNA, the CDR3 is TGTGCCAGCAGCCTACGACAGAGGACTTACGAGCAGTACTTC.

There are a few counts of this clone. This chain connects TRBV7-2 to TRBJ2-7; D unresolved. Trimming shortened V by 3 bases and J by 3 bases, and 12 bases separated the two germline ends. This CDR3 has 14 amino acids. The V gene's germline CDR1 is SGHTA and CDR2 FQGNSA. CDR3 nucleotide sequence: TGTGCCAGCAGCTTGACCAGCAGAAACTACGAGCAGTACTTC. Translated: CASSLTSRNYEQYF. The full variable domain, with the rest looked up from reference TRBV7-2 and TRBJ2-7, is GAGVSQSPSNKVTEKGKDVELRCDPISGHTALYWYRQSLGQGLEFLIYFQGNSAPDKSGLPSDRFSAERTGGSVSTLTIQRTQQEDSAVYLCASSLTSRNYEQYFGPGTRLTVT.

The chain combines TRBV9 with TRBJ1-2, with 7 bases that match TRBD1. Germline V lookup: CDR1 SGDLS, CDR2 YYNGEE. After removal of 2 bases from V and 2 bases from J, the junction contained 3 bases not matched to a gene. The CDR3 totals 14 residues. The CDR3 sequence is CASSVMTGNYGYTF. The CDR3 bases are TGTGCCAGCAGCGTCATGACAGGGAACTATGGCTACACCTTC.